The clone carrying this TCR beta chain was recorded once. This sample is drawn from a study of blood T cell repertoires in COVID-19. At the level of the study: PBMCs, B-cell-depleted T cells, or T cells were the source of the cDNA or gDNA that made up the material.

TCRdb's copy holds only in-frame clones and misses some; the assay was immunoSEQ multiplex PCR. The repertoire holds about 190,000 clones, with more than 75% as singletons. The CDR3 has 15 amino acids. The germline V gene encodes CDR1 MDHEN and CDR2 SYDVKM. Deletions cut 7 bases from V and 6 bases from J, with 18 bases between. The V and J genes are TRBV28 and TRBJ2-2; D might be TRBD2 (5 bases). The sequencing input was PBMCs or T cells enriched from blood (not recorded which). The receptor was isolated from a woman between 45 and 65 years old with acute COVID-19. CDR3 nucleotide sequence: TGTGCCAGCACCAGAGGGATCTTCGACCCCGGGGAGCTGTTTTTT. Translated, it gives CASTRGIFDPGELFF.